The 20 T cell receptor beta chains below come from one sample, sequenced in a study of blood T cell repertoires in COVID-19 (TCRdb year 2020). Library preparation used the immunoSEQ multiplex PCR assay. TCRdb carries this immuneACCESS record with in-frame sequences only. Its versions omit some clonotypes, under half of them owing to an unresolved V gene in the studies checked, with the rest unexplained. For this sample there are some 190,000 clones; over 75% appear just once. The ten largest clones represent approximately 18% of the sample. The sample taken for sequencing was peripheral blood. The receptor set was obtained from a person aged 65 to 85 with COVID-19, enrolled during active disease.

This clone appeared a single time. The rearrangement links TRBV6-6 to TRBJ1-6, with 7 bases that match TRBD1. CDR3 length: 13 amino acids. With 5 bases clipped from V and 13 bases from J, the junction kept 8 bases outside the gene matches. The germline V gene has CDR1 MNHNY and CDR2 SVGAGI (reference sequence). This chain's CDR3 is CASSTGDRVPLHF. The CDR3 bases are TGTGCCAGCAGTACAGGGGATAGGGTCCCCCTCCACTTT.

The chain joins TRBV5-4 to TRBJ2-1; unclear D gene. The CDR3 is made up of 14 amino acids. Germline lookup yields CDR1 SGHNT and CDR2 YYREEE (reference sequence). The ends were cut back, 2 bases at V and 8 bases at J, with 14 bases in the middle. CDR3 region: CASSFPGQTYEQFF. As DNA, the CDR3 is TGTGCCAGCAGCTTTCCAGGCCAAACATATGAGCAGTTCTTC.

This clone was seen repeatedly, ten times or more. The V and J genes are TRBV28 and TRBJ1-4; D possibly corresponds to TRBD1 (5 bases). The germline V and J ends were trimmed by 6 bases and 3 bases, with 14 bases remaining between them. The length of the CDR3 is 15 residues. Germline assignment: CDR1 MDHEN and CDR2 SYDVKM. The CDR3: CASSLPDSPNEKLFF. The CDR3 DNA is TGTGCCAGCAGCCTCCCCGACAGTCCTAATGAAAAACTGTTTTTT.

The chain employs TRBV3-1 (or the pseudogene TRBV3-2) and TRBJ1-1; D not resolved. V shed 0 bases and J shed 0 bases, with 8 bases lying between them. Germline lookup yields CDR1 LGHDT and CDR2 YNNKEL (reference sequence). The CDR3 runs to 15 residues. The CDR3 region has the DNA TGTGCCAGCAGCCAAGATCTCGTAGTGAACACTGAAGCTTTCTTT. Its translation: CASSQDLVVNTEAFF.

The genes are TRBV2 and TRBJ2-6, with TRBD1 matching 11 bases. Germline loops: CDR1 SNHLY, CDR2 FYNNEI. V was pared by 3 bases and J by 2 bases, with 3 bases of the junction left unmatched. This CDR3 comprises 17 residues. The CDR3 reads CASSEGTGGPGANVLTF. CDR3 nucleotides: TGTGCCAGCAGTGAGGGGACAGGGGGTCCTGGGGCCAACGTCCTGACTTTC.

This clone was seen a handful of times. V usage is TRBV12-3 or TRBV12-4 and J usage is TRBJ2-1; 9 positions agree with TRBD1. Germline trimming cut 7 bases from V and 7 bases from J; bases unmatched to any gene: 5. CDR3 size: 13 residues. The CDR3 protein is CASTGTGRNEQFF. The CDR3 DNA reads TGTGCCAGCACCGGGACAGGGAGGAATGAGCAGTTCTTC.

The genes are TRBV19 and TRBJ2-5; D perhaps matches TRBD1 (6 bases). The CDR3 covers 14 residues. Trimming stripped 5 bases from V and 5 bases from J, with 15 bases between. Germline V CDR1 and CDR2: LNHDA, SQIVND (reference sequence). The CDR3 DNA follows: TGTGCCAGTAGTCCATACAGGGTCGGGGAGACCCAGTACTTC. Protein product: CASSPYRVGETQYF.

This rearrangement joins TRBV19 to TRBJ2-1; tentatively, D is TRBD1 (6 bases). This CDR3 contains 17 residues. V lost 3 bases and J 2 bases, leaving 17 bases between the germline ends. Germline lookup yields CDR1 LNHDA and CDR2 SQIVND (reference sequence). The CDR3 nucleotides are TGTGCCAGTAGTATGGACGGATGGGGGCCTCCCTACAATGAGCAGTTCTTC. It yields the protein CASSMDGWGPPYNEQFF.

The chain has TRBV18 and TRBJ1-5; the match to TRBD1 covers 10 bases. V was pared by 3 bases and J by 5 bases, with 4 bases of the junction left unmatched. The CDR3 is made up of 15 amino acids. CDR1 and CDR2 from the germline V gene are KGHSH and LQKENI. The CDR3 is CASSPGTGADQPQHF. The CDR3 DNA is TGTGCCAGCTCACCCGGGACAGGGGCGGATCAGCCCCAGCATTTT.

This clone was picked up a small number of times. The rearrangement links TRBV7-2 to TRBJ2-1; 7 bases are a match to TRBD2. CDR3 size: 15 residues. After removal of 5 bases from V and 12 bases from J, the junction contained 16 bases not matched to a gene. Germline-derived CDR1 and CDR2 are SGHTA and FQGNSA. Written as DNA, the CDR3 is TGTGCCAGCAGCGAATACACCGGGACTACCCGAGGGCAGTTCTTC. It codes for CASSEYTGTTRGQFF.

This chain links TRBV28 with TRBJ1-1, with 7 positions matching TRBD1. The CDR3 loop spans 14 amino acids. V trimming: 6 bases; J trimming: 8 bases; junction bases outside the gene matches: 12. Germline V gene sequence: CDR1 MDHEN, CDR2 SYDVKM. This CDR3 reads CASSASGTEKEAFF. The CDR3, as DNA: TGTGCCAGCAGCGCATCCGGGACAGAGAAAGAAGCTTTCTTT.

J is TRBJ2-2 and V is TRBV20-1, with 10 positions matching TRBD1. With V trimmed by 3 bases and J by 7 bases, 20 bases remained unmatched. CDR3 length: 19 residues. Germline loops: CDR1 DFQATT, CDR2 SNEGSKA (reference sequence). The CDR3 coding sequence is TGCAGTGCTAGTGCCCACCCCCGACGGACAGGGGGTTTTCACGGGGAGCTGTTTTTT. It is translated as CSASAHPRRTGGFHGELFF.

The chain is built from TRBV12-3 or TRBV12-4 and TRBJ1-1; D gene uncertain. V was cut by 4 bases and J by 4 bases, with 7 bases left in between. The CDR3 has 12 amino acids. DNA for the CDR3: TGTGCCAGCAGTTGGTGGAGCACTGAAGCTTTCTTT. Its protein product is CASSWWSTEAFF.

The genes are TRBV30 and TRBJ1-5, with D perhaps matching TRBD1 (6 bases). Germline V CDR1 and CDR2: GTSNPN, SVGIG (reference sequence). CDR3 length: 14 amino acids. V lost 3 bases, J lost 8 bases, and 17 bases lay in between. CDR3 coding DNA: TGTGCCTGGAGCCACCTCAGGGGAAGCAAGCCCCAGCATTTT. It codes for CAWSHLRGSKPQHF.

The chain is built from TRBV5-4 and TRBJ2-5, with D perhaps TRBD2 (5 bases). V gave up 4 bases and J gave up 5 bases, with 15 bases separating them. CDR1 and CDR2 (germline): SGHNT, YYREEE (reference sequence). The CDR3 covers 14 residues. The CDR3 sequence is CASSPGLGGETQYF. CDR3 nucleotide sequence: TGTGCCAGCAGCCCCGGACTCGGTGGGGAGACCCAGTACTTC.

V usage is TRBV6-2 or TRBV6-3 and J usage is TRBJ2-4, with D possibly matching TRBD2 (6 bases). The length of the CDR3 is 14 residues. The V and J ends lost 3 bases and 3 bases respectively, with 9 bases between them. CDR1 and CDR2 from the germline V gene are MNHEY and SVGEGT. The CDR3 loop reads CASSYSGLKNIQYF. CDR3 DNA: TGTGCCAGCAGTTATAGCGGTCTCAAAAACATTCAGTACTTC.

This sequence joins TRBV9 and TRBJ2-3; 9 bases line up with TRBD2. The CDR3 loop spans 17 amino acids. CDR1 and CDR2 (germline): SGDLS, YYNGEE. The junction had 6 bases not matched to a gene; V was cut back by 1 base and J by 0 bases. CDR3 protein: CASSVLAGTPSTDTQYF. CDR3 DNA sequence: TGTGCCAGCAGCGTACTAGCGGGGACCCCTAGCACAGATACGCAGTATTTT.

The chain is built from TRBV4-3 and TRBJ2-2; D possibly corresponds to TRBD2 (6 bases). The V end lost 2 bases, the J end lost 3 bases, and 13 bases lay between the germline ends. The CDR3 runs to 16 residues. Germline V lookup: CDR1 LGHNA, CDR2 YSLEER. CDR3 coding DNA: TGCGCCAGCAGCCAACAAGCCCGGGACTACACCGGGGAGCTGTTTTTT. Its translation: CASSQQARDYTGELFF.

This clone was seen only once. V is TRBV9 and J is TRBJ1-1; D is unclear. Between the trimmed V and J ends, which lost 4 bases and 2 bases, there was a span of 6 bases. The length of the CDR3 is 12 residues. CDR1 and CDR2 from the germline V gene are SGDLS and YYNGEE. CDR3 region: CASSPLNTEAFF. The CDR3 bases are TGTGCCAGCAGCCCCCTAAACACTGAAGCTTTCTTT.

The table lists this clone with a few counts. The V call is TRBV28, the J call TRBJ1-6; the match to TRBD1 covers 7 bases. The CDR3 consists of 13 residues. V dropped 6 bases and J dropped 11; count of bases not matched to a gene: 7. Germline CDR1 is MDHEN and CDR2 is SYDVKM. CDR3 protein: CASSSTGRAPLHF. In DNA, the CDR3 is TGTGCCAGCAGCTCGACAGGGCGGGCACCCCTCCACTTT.